This T cell receptor beta chain is from a study of CD8 T cells in ankylosing spondylitis. Findings of the study overall: Earlier studies detected some motif variants in reactive arthritis synovial fluid and blood. Several highly homologous variants formed a TCR beta motif that appeared characteristic of ankylosing spondylitis blood.

This clonotype was seen ten or more times. Its matching antigen is unknown. As the method for making TCR beta libraries, quantitative 5'-RACE with molecular barcodes was used. One entry per CDR3 protein results from TCRdb running MiXCR on the 5' RACE reads. The sample lists approximately 260,000 distinct CDR3 sequences; roughly 8.6% were seen once. The germline CDR1 and CDR2 sequences are SGHTA and FQGNSA. Trimming removed 1 base at V and 0 bases at J, with 9 bases between. The CDR3 totals 15 residues. Material: blood, either unsorted or a sorted T cell fraction (not recorded which). The TCR comes from a male donor with ankylosing spondylitis or in good health (not recorded which). This chain uses TRBV7-2 with TRBJ1-1; D perhaps matches TRBD1 (5 bases). Here the CDR3 DNA reads TGTGCCAGCAGCTTAGGGGAGGGGATGAACACTGAAGCTTTCTTT. This encodes CASSLGEGMNTEAFF. Full variable domain (missing parts from reference TRBV7-2 and TRBJ1-1): GAGVSQSPSNKVTEKGKDVELRCDPISGHTALYWYRQSLGQGLEFLIYFQGNSAPDKSGLPSDRFSAERTGGSVSTLTIQRTQQEDSAVYLCASSLGEGMNTEAFFGQGTRLTVV.